The 25 T cell receptor beta chains below all came from one sample that was sequenced in a study of spatial heterogeneity in lung cancer. MiXCR, run by TCRdb on the 5' RACE reads, gives a single entry per CDR3 protein. The sample contains roughly 79,000 distinct CDR3 sequences, over 10% of which appear only once. The time point: sample taken at primary tumor resection. Extraction of whole RNA from tumor, nontumor lung or frozen PBMC preceded unsorted sequencing. Sequencing was performed on PBMCs, taken at surgery. The receptors stem from a male donor with early-stage non-small cell lung cancer.

This clonotype has just a few counts. This chain uses TRBV29-1 with TRBJ2-2, with 12 bases matching TRBD1. The CDR3 has 14 amino acids. The germline CDR1 and CDR2 sequences are SQVTM and ANQGSEA. Trimming removed 7 bases from V and 7 bases from J; junction bases left unmatched: 7. CDR3 sequence: CSGGTGGGGGELFF. The CDR3 nucleotides read TGCAGCGGGGGGACAGGGGGCGGCGGCGGGGAGCTGTTTTTT.

This clonotype was seen more than once but under ten times. This chain joins TRBV20-1 and TRBJ2-7; 10 bases align to TRBD1. V lost 6 bases, J lost 3 bases, and 8 bases stayed unmatched. Germline CDR1 and CDR2: DFQATT and SNEGSKA (reference sequence). The length of the CDR3 is 14 residues. CDR3 in amino acids: CSALPWTGGYEQYF. The CDR3 bases are TGCAGTGCGCTCCCGTGGACAGGGGGCTACGAGCAGTACTTC.

This clonotype was observed a handful of times. The V call is TRBV6-1, the J call TRBJ1-4, with D tentatively TRBD1 (5 bases). The CDR3 is 14 amino acids. Trimming stripped 8 bases from V and 0 bases from J, with 10 bases between. CDR1 is MNHNS, CDR2 SASEGT, per germline. CDR3 coding DNA: TGTGCCAGCGGGCGAGGGGCAACTAATGAAAAACTGTTTTTT. The encoded protein is CASGRGATNEKLFF.

This clonotype occurred a few times. This chain joins TRBV30 and TRBJ2-7; D tentatively reads TRBD1 or TRBD2 (5 bases each). V lost 2 bases and J lost 1, with 15 bases in between. Per germline, CDR1 GTSNPN and CDR2 SVGIG (reference sequence). This CDR3 is 15 amino acids long. This chain's CDR3 is CAWSPIGTSSYEQYF. CDR3 sequence (DNA): TGTGCCTGGAGTCCCATCGGGACGTCGTCCTACGAGCAGTACTTC.

This clonotype was seen only once. CDR3 bases: TGCAGCGTTGAAGAAGGACAGGTCCACGAGCAGTACTTC. Translation gives CSVEEGQVHEQYF. The chain carries TRBV29-1 and TRBJ2-7, with 7 nucleotides matching TRBD1. The V gene end was trimmed by 0 bases and the J gene end by 5 bases; junction bases not matched to a gene: 4. CDR1 and CDR2 from the germline V gene are SQVTM and ANQGSEA. This CDR3 spans 13 amino acids.

This clonotype was found a few times. The chain carries TRBV6-1 and TRBJ1-2; a possible D gene is TRBD1 (5 bases). Trimming shortened V by 7 bases and J by 4 bases, and 16 bases separated the two germline ends. The CDR3 extends over 14 amino acids. From germline, CDR1 is MNHNS and CDR2 SASEGT. As DNA, the CDR3 is TGTGCCAGCACCCGGGACGGCACCCTCTATGGCTACACCTTC. It specifies CASTRDGTLYGYTF.

The table lists this clonotype with a few counts. This sequence joins TRBV3-1 and TRBJ1-2; TRBD1 matches at 7 bases. This CDR3 spans 13 amino acids. V lost 10 bases to trimming and J lost 1 base; unmatched junction nucleotides: 6. Germline loops: CDR1 LGHDT, CDR2 YNNKEL (reference sequence). Here the CDR3 DNA reads TGTGCCACAGGGGGAGTGCTTAACTATGGCTACACCTTC. Its protein is CATGGVLNYGYTF.

The rearrangement joins TRBV2 to TRBJ1-5; the D is unclear. V shed 8 bases and J shed 0 bases, with 14 bases lying between them. CDR1 and CDR2 (germline): SNHLY, FYNNEI. This CDR3 is 15 amino acids long. CDR3 sequence (DNA): TGTGCCAGCTTGGAGTGGGAGAATAGCAATCAGCCCCAGCATTTT. Amino acids: CASLEWENSNQPQHF.

A word on this clonotype: With a much larger clone just one base away, this may be a read error. The V and J genes are TRBV20-1 and TRBJ1-5; 7 bases align to TRBD1. The CDR3 loop spans 13 amino acids. Germline CDR1 and CDR2: DFQATT and SNEGSKA (reference sequence). The CDR3 here is CSALVQGDHPQHF. Here the CDR3 DNA reads TGCAGTGCCCTGGTTCAGGGGGATCATCCCCAGCATTTT.

This clonotype showed up many times. V gene TRBV6-2 or TRBV6-3 combines with J gene TRBJ1-1, with D unresolved. The CDR3 covers 13 residues. V lost 2 bases to trimming and J lost 7 bases, with 11 bases between them. Germline loops: CDR1 MNHEY, CDR2 SVGEGT. CDR3 amino acids: CASSYGGAIEAFF. The DNA for the CDR3 is TGTGCCAGCAGTTACGGTGGCGCCATTGAAGCTTTCTTT.

This clonotype came up a few times. The CDR3 DNA is TGTGCCAGCAGTTTAGCCAGGGATGGGGGGCCCCAGCATTTT. Its translation is CASSLARDGGPQHF. This sequence joins TRBV12-3 or TRBV12-4 and TRBJ1-5; D possibly corresponds to TRBD1 (5 bases). The CDR3 loop spans 14 amino acids. The germline V and J ends were trimmed by 0 bases and 9 bases, with 12 bases remaining between them.

This chain uses TRBV29-1 with TRBJ2-5; 7 nucleotides align to TRBD2. V shed 5 bases, J shed 0 bases, and the junction held 3 bases outside the gene matches. Per the germline V gene, CDR1 is SQVTM and CDR2 is ANQGSEA. The CDR3 consists of 13 residues. The CDR3 region is CSVRGVYQETQYF. The CDR3, as DNA: TGCAGCGTTCGGGGGGTGTACCAAGAGACCCAGTACTTC.

In its sample, this clonotype was seen a few times. The chain uses TRBV20-1 and TRBJ2-3, with a tentative D call TRBD2 (5 bases). Germline assignment: CDR1 DFQATT and CDR2 SNEGSKA (reference sequence). The CDR3 length is 12 residues. The ends were cut back, 6 bases at V and 3 bases at J, with 10 bases in the middle. This CDR3 reads CSATDSTDTQYF. The CDR3 coding sequence is TGCAGTGCAACGGACTCGACAGATACGCAGTATTTT.

This CDR3 reads CASSLDGAPQETQYF. The CDR3 DNA sequence: TGCGCCAGCAGCTTGGACGGAGCGCCCCAAGAGACCCAGTACTTC. The chain joins TRBV5-1 to TRBJ2-5, with D unclear. Trimming cost V 0 bases and J 1 base, with 10 bases left between them. In germline, CDR1 is SGHRS, CDR2 YFSETQ. The CDR3 loop spans 15 amino acids.

The chain couples TRBV6-5 to TRBJ2-1; D may be TRBD2 (6 bases). The germline V gene encodes CDR1 MNHEY and CDR2 SVGAGI. Deletions cut 0 bases from V and 4 bases from J, with 13 bases between. This CDR3 is 16 amino acids long. The CDR3 here is CASSYSGGRVYNEQFF. In DNA form, the CDR3 reads TGTGCCAGCAGTTACTCCGGGGGACGGGTTTACAATGAGCAGTTCTTC.

The J gene is TRBJ2-7, the V gene TRBV19; 8 nucleotides line up with TRBD2. The germline gives CDR1 LNHDA, CDR2 SQIVND (reference sequence). Trimming removed 4 bases from V and 4 bases from J; junction bases left unmatched: 6. This CDR3 is 14 amino acids long. CDR3 sequence reads: CASSRSGGIYEQYF. CDR3 coding DNA: TGTGCCAGTAGTAGGAGCGGGGGAATATACGAGCAGTACTTC.

This sequence joins TRBV20-1 and TRBJ2-4, with TRBD1 matching 7 bases. V shed 2 bases and J 1 base; nucleotides not matched to a gene: 2. Germline V gene data show CDR1 as DFQATT and CDR2 as SNEGSKA (reference sequence). This CDR3 spans 14 amino acids. Written as DNA, the CDR3 is TGCAGTGCTAGACAGACAGGGGCCAAAAACATTCAGTACTTC. This sequence encodes CSARQTGAKNIQYF.

This clonotype was recorded a few times. The V call is TRBV7-9, the J call TRBJ2-3, with a weak D call TRBD1 (7 bases). Trimming stripped 0 bases from V and 4 bases from J, with 11 bases between. The V gene's germline CDR1 is SEHNR and CDR2 FQNEAQ (reference sequence). This CDR3 spans 15 amino acids. In DNA form, the CDR3 reads TGTGCCAGCAGCTTAGCTGGAGGGGGCGCAGATACGCAGTATTTT. Translation gives CASSLAGGGADTQYF.

This clonotype was counted ten times or more. V and J are TRBV5-8 and TRBJ2-3; TRBD1 matches at 11 bases. The CDR3 covers 14 residues. V gave up 7 bases and J gave up 4 bases; unmatched junction bases: 5. Germline V lookup: CDR1 SGHTS, CDR2 YDEGEE. The CDR3 is CASAPGQGADTQYF. For the CDR3, the DNA is TGTGCCAGCGCGCCGGGACAGGGGGCAGATACGCAGTATTTT.

The rearrangement joins TRBV7-2 to TRBJ2-5; 9 bases are a match to TRBD1. Germline V gene sequence: CDR1 SGHTA, CDR2 FQGNSA. The V and J ends lost 5 bases and 9 bases, in that order; junction bases with no gene match: 4. The CDR3 loop spans 12 amino acids. CDR3 coding DNA: TGTGCCAGCAGCGCGGGACAGGGAGCCCAGTACTTC. Translating it yields CASSAGQGAQYF.

This clonotype was observed a handful of times. This chain joins TRBV11-2 and TRBJ2-1, with 14 nucleotides matching TRBD2. The CDR3 extends over 18 amino acids. J gave up 4 bases and V 1 base, and 6 bases lay outside the gene matches. Germline V gives CDR1 SGHAT, CDR2 FQNNGV. The chain's CDR3 is CASSLGLAGGPGYNEQFF. The CDR3 nucleotides read TGTGCCAGCAGCTTAGGACTAGCGGGAGGGCCGGGTTACAATGAGCAGTTCTTC.

This clonotype was seen at least ten times. The chain joins TRBV18 to TRBJ2-1; 8 nucleotides agree with TRBD1. Trimming at V came to 0 bases and at J to 0 bases, leaving 4 bases not matched to a gene. The germline V gene encodes CDR1 KGHSH and CDR2 LQKENI. The CDR3 is made up of 17 amino acids. This chain's CDR3 is CASSPPTDRASYNEQFF. Here the CDR3 DNA reads TGTGCCAGCTCACCACCGACGGACAGGGCCTCCTACAATGAGCAGTTCTTC.

The V gene is TRBV3-1, the J gene TRBJ2-7; 8 bases are a match to TRBD1. Trimming took 4 bases from V and 3 from J; bases not matched to a gene: 11. This CDR3 contains 16 residues. Germline V gene lookup returns CDR1 LGHDT and CDR2 YNNKEL (reference sequence). The CDR3 DNA is TGTGCCAGCAGCCCCACAGGGGGAAGTCAAAACTACGAGCAGTACTTC. This gives the protein CASSPTGGSQNYEQYF.

The chain couples TRBV29-1 to TRBJ2-6; 8 bases align to TRBD1. J gave up 1 base and V 6 bases, and 11 bases lay outside the gene matches. CDR1 and CDR2 from the germline V gene are SQVTM and ANQGSEA. The CDR3 is made up of 17 amino acids. The CDR3: CSVAVRGPISGANVLTF. The CDR3 nucleotides read TGCAGCGTAGCTGTCAGGGGGCCCATTTCTGGGGCCAACGTCCTGACTTTC.

The V gene is TRBV10-3, the J gene TRBJ2-7; D may be TRBD1 (6 bases). Germline CDR1 reads ENHRY; CDR2 reads SYGVKD. This CDR3 contains 15 residues. The V gene lost 5 bases and the J gene lost 0 bases, with 14 bases spanning the gap. The CDR3 sequence is CAISFGTDSSYEQYF. The CDR3 DNA sequence: TGTGCCATCAGTTTCGGGACGGACAGCTCCTACGAGCAGTACTTC.